The clone carrying this T cell receptor (beta chain) has just a few counts. What it binds is not known. TCRdb re-called the 5' RACE reads with MiXCR, one entry per CDR3 protein. Here the sample spans 110,000 or so distinct CDR3 sequences, less than 14% being singletons. The time point was: blood at routine non-recurrence follow-up after resection. Material for sequencing was whole RNA from tumor, nontumor lung or frozen PBMC, left unsorted. This entry comes from a study of spatial heterogeneity in lung cancer. Across the study: A total of some 70 untreated early-stage non-small cell lung cancer patients served as donors. Detected sequences consistently included more beta-chain ones than alpha-chain ones.

Trimming left V 6 bases short and J 1 base short, with 15 bases between. There are 15 residues in the CDR3. Germline CDR1 is MDHEN and CDR2 is SYDVKM. Findings and limits, study-wide: Detection of ubiquitous tumor TCRs in blood was higher at resection than follow-up.

The chain recombines TRBV28 with TRBJ1-2; no definite D call. Sequences were derived from PBMCs, sampled at follow-up. This clonotype originated in a female donor with early-stage non-small cell lung cancer. The CDR3 spells CASSPSSTDNYGYTF. In nucleotides, the CDR3 is TGTGCCAGCAGCCCATCCTCGACGGATAACTATGGCTACACCTTC.